This T cell receptor (beta chain) was profiled in a study of monozygotic twins with inflammatory bowel disease. CDR1 is SGHRS and CDR2 is YFSETQ in the germline V gene. The CDR3 sequence is 14 residues long. Regarding this clonotype: The antigen remains undetermined.

No DNA is given; TCRdb re-called the 5' RACE reads and lists each CDR3 protein once. Here the sample table reports fewer than 550,000 distinct CDR3 sequences. Findings and limits, study-wide: Nothing supported a single strong signal or clonotype that was associated with IBD. Other individuals had fewer clonotypes in common with IBD patients than with healthy twins, especially with disease activity.

The V and J genes are TRBV5-1 and TRBJ2-2. The clonotype originates from a human donor with ulcerative colitis or Crohn's disease, or a healthy co-twin of an affected twin (not recorded which). The sequencing sample was made of blood. The CDR3 spells CASSFELVTGELFF.